Detailed here is one T cell receptor beta chain. What it binds is not known. Germline V gives CDR1 SGHNT, CDR2 YYREEE (reference sequence). The ends lost 0 bases at V and 7 bases at J; junction bases unmatched: 12. There are 17 residues in the CDR3. The study, taken as a whole, reports: The larger cohort examined one V-J beta rearrangement, not whole repertoires.

The sorted Tregs were CD4+CD25+CD127-/low cells. Constant-region reverse primers amplified full-length variable regions, followed by semi-nested Nested Universal Primer A PCR. TCRdb processed the 5' RACE reads anew with MiXCR; each CDR3 protein has one entry. The sample lists around 50,000 distinct CDR3 sequences, roughly 25% seen once, with approximately 2.2% in the top ten. The chain links TRBV5-4 to TRBJ2-5, with 10 bases identical to TRBD2. The origin of this receptor is a female donor with breast cancer. Sequencing used tumor-infiltrating Tregs sorted from the breast tumor. CDR3 bases: TGTGCCAGCAGCTTGGTTCCTAGGAGCGGGAGGGCCGGGACCCAGTACTTC. Protein sequence: CASSLVPRSGRAGTQYF.